What follows are 10 T cell receptor beta chains derived from one specimen sequenced in a study of blood T cells in healthy people across ages. Together with a sample-barcoded 5' primer, a J-beta primer mix was included in a second PCR lasting roughly 6 to 12 cycles. A single record per CDR3 protein comes from TCRdb applying MiXCR to the 5' RACE reads. The repertoire holds just under 750,000 distinct CDR3 sequences, with 22% as singletons. Specimen: blood. The receptors stem from a man aged 65-85 years in good health.

This clonotype was seen a handful of times. The chain couples TRBV6-5 to TRBJ2-2; TRBD1 might be the D (6 bases). CDR3 length: 15 residues. Trimming took 8 bases from V and 5 from J, leaving 18 bases between them. Germline V gives CDR1 MNHEY, CDR2 SVGAGI. The CDR3 region is CASVRLGQSTGELFF. The CDR3 DNA reads as TGTGCCAGCGTGCGCTTGGGACAATCAACCGGGGAGCTGTTTTTT.

A few counts support this clonotype. This chain connects TRBV28 to TRBJ2-5, with D maybe TRBD2 (6 bases). Per the germline V gene, CDR1 is MDHEN and CDR2 is SYDVKM. Trimming stripped 8 bases from V and 4 bases from J, with 14 bases between. CDR3 size: 13 residues. This chain's CDR3 is CASQTGGIETQYF. The CDR3 region has the DNA TGTGCCAGCCAAACCGGGGGAATAGAGACCCAGTACTTC.

This chain uses TRBV7-3 with TRBJ2-3; D gene uncertain. Germline CDR1 is SGHTA and CDR2 is FQGTGA. There are 13 residues in the CDR3. Trimming left V 5 bases short and J 6 bases short, with 12 bases between. CDR3 in DNA: TGTGCCAGCAGCCCCCACCTCCTGGATACGCAGTATTTT. Translation gives CASSPHLLDTQYF.

The chain uses TRBV6-6 and TRBJ2-1; 9 bases are shared with TRBD2. Trimming at V came to 2 bases and at J to 9 bases, leaving 5 bases not matched to a gene. CDR3 length: 14 residues. CDR1 is MNHNY and CDR2 is SVGAGI in the germline V gene (reference sequence). CDR3: CASSYVAGVGEQFF. In DNA form, the CDR3 reads TGTGCCAGCAGTTACGTAGCGGGAGTTGGTGAGCAGTTCTTC.

The chain recombines TRBV12-3 or TRBV12-4 with TRBJ2-7, with 9 bases that match TRBD1. J lost 0 bases, V lost 3 bases, and 6 bases had no gene match. The CDR3 sequence is 16 residues long. CDR3 sequence: CASSLGTGRISYEQYF. In DNA form, the CDR3 reads TGTGCCAGCAGTTTGGGGACAGGGCGAATCTCCTACGAGCAGTACTTC.

The chain employs TRBV29-1 and TRBJ2-7; TRBD1 might be the D (5 bases). The CDR3 has 12 residues. Trimming cost V 5 bases and J 3 bases, with 11 bases left between them. Germline V gene sequence: CDR1 SQVTM, CDR2 ANQGSEA. DNA for the CDR3: TGCAGCGTTCAACCTCAGGGCTACGAGCAGTACTTC. Its protein is CSVQPQGYEQYF.

This chain joins TRBV28 and TRBJ2-1, with 12 bases that match TRBD2. The CDR3 length is 16 residues. V dropped 5 bases and J dropped 7; count of bases not matched to a gene: 9. CDR1 is MDHEN and CDR2 is SYDVKM in the germline V gene. CDR3 sequence: CASSTPTSGSSNEQFF. The CDR3 nucleotides are TGTGCCAGCAGTACCCCGACTAGCGGGAGTAGTAATGAGCAGTTCTTC.

V usage is TRBV18 and J usage is TRBJ2-5; 7 positions match TRBD1. The DNA end favors TRBJ2-1, so the J call may be wrong. This CDR3 contains 21 residues. Germline CDR1 reads KGHSH; CDR2 reads LQKENI. CDR3 residues: CASSLGAGTESLVGDGNEQFF. Written as DNA, the CDR3 is TGTGCCAGCTCACTCGGAGCCGGGACAGAAAGTCTCGTGGGCGATGGGAATGAGCAGTTCTTC.

The J gene is TRBJ1-2, the V gene TRBV5-1; 7 bases are a match to TRBD1. Germline V gives CDR1 SGHRS, CDR2 YFSETQ. Germline trimming cut 3 bases from V and 4 bases from J; bases unmatched to any gene: 12. The CDR3 is 16 amino acids. CDR3 DNA: TGCGCCAGCAGCTCGCGACAGGGATCCGAGAGCTATGGCTACACCTTC. Translated, it gives CASSSRQGSESYGYTF.

This clonotype was counted at least ten times. V gene TRBV7-2 combines with J gene TRBJ2-7, with D unresolved. The germline CDR1 and CDR2 sequences are SGHTA and FQGNSA. The CDR3 length is 12 residues. V shed 3 bases and J shed 2 bases, with 5 bases lying between them. The CDR3: CASSFVTYEQYV. The CDR3 DNA is TGTGCCAGCAGCTTTGTGACCTACGAGCAGTACGTC.